This TCR beta chain is from a study of STAT3 mutations in large granular lymphocyte leukemia (dated by TCRdb to about 2019). For context, the study as a whole: Roughly half of the T-LGLL patients who were sequenced longitudinally carried canonical activating STAT3 mutations. Patients were sequenced at 4 time points on average, with the number of samplings per patient ranging from 2 to 8. As controls, the study also included longitudinal sequencing of a couple of patients with natural killer LGL leukemia. Patients with T-cell large granular lymphocyte leukemia underwent serial deep sequencing of TCRbeta CDR3 and STAT3 to reconstruct clonal hierarchy and dynamics. From an initial cohort of roughly 190 LGL patients, fewer than 20 representative T-LGLL cases were picked for longitudinal TCRbeta and STAT3 sequencing. Over half of the T-LGLL patients were given one or more immunosuppressive therapy regimens, and less than 45% of those treated had a hematologic response.

DNA was extracted from blood mononuclear cells, and the same DNA was used for both TCR and STAT3 sequencing. The study at large found these results: All T-LGLL patients had at least one immunodominant TCRbeta clonotype, and roughly half had multiple immunodominant subclonotypes. The linking of therapy response to changes in TCR clonal burden was complicated by variable intervals between samplings and differing treatment regimens. Because no samples were available when a clone first appeared, clonal expansion had to be inferred from samplings taken at other points. In several patients, dominant TCR clone burden exceeded STAT3 mutant burden, suggesting STAT3 mutation arose secondarily within a pre-expanded clone. In 6 of 18 patients, TCR clonotype switching occurred after therapy, and every newly emerging clone was STAT3 wild type. Since codominant clonotypes persisted in some patients, a small but highly pathogenic clone may have gone undetected.

TCRbeta libraries were sequenced on an Illumina MiSeq, averaging approximately 41,000 productive templates per sample. Multiplex PCR amplification was used to generate TCRbeta CDR3 libraries with the immunoSEQ assay. The original methods were these. Repertoire diversity was calculated as previously defined, with values near 0 taken to indicate extremely monoclonal samples. Imported from immuneACCESS, the table was reduced by TCRdb to in-frame sequences with V and J called. These copies leave out some clones; in studies compared against another copy, an unresolved V gene accounts for under half, and the cause of the remainder is not known. Clone size and the V and J calls come from that table; the DNA yielded D and trimming. This sample gives under 20,000 clones in total; over 90% of them show up just once. Of the sample, 7.5% to 9.5% is held by the ten largest clones. Notes on this clone: Its antigen is still unknown. No base qualities exist here, and no much larger clone lies one base off it.

For CDR1 and CDR2, the germline V gene (reference sequence) lists MNHEY and SMNVEV. Relative to germline, V is 6 bases shorter and J is 6 bases shorter, with 12 bases between their ends. The CDR3 goes from the cysteine to the phenylalanine over 13 residues. Only the CDR3 part of the read is kept: 39 bases, read in frame from the first base. This sequence originates from a woman between 50 and 59 years old with T-cell large granular lymphocyte leukemia. Some clones in this sample may be carry-over from other donors' samples. The age is the age at diagnosis. The source material was peripheral blood mononuclear cells. The rearrangement joined TRBV27 to TRBJ2-1, with TRBD1 perhaps the D gene, on 5 matching bases. The CDR3 is CASSAIDSNEQFF. The nucleotide sequence is TGTGCCAGCAGCGCGATAGACAGCAATGAGCAGTTCTTC.